This entry concerns a single T cell receptor beta chain. Its antigen is as yet unknown. This same CDR3 is encoded by further DNA sequences in the sample. The sample comes from a study of cytomegalovirus exposure and HLA in healthy donors. Study results and caveats: Sequencing artifact likely explains a cluster of highly shared sequence variants.

The primer mix had 60 Vbeta and 13 Jbeta primers. Clones were sequenced by immunoSEQ multiplex PCR, and TCRdb holds only the in-frame ones, with some missing. Its table records about 50,000 clones. The V gene's germline CDR1 is MDHEN and CDR2 SYDVKM. The length of the CDR3 is 12 residues. Trimming took 3 bases from V and 5 from J, leaving 5 bases between them. Material: PBMCs. The chain employs TRBV28 and TRBJ1-5; D is possibly TRBD1 (5 bases). The TCR was taken from a woman between 40 and 50 years old in good health and CMV-seronegative. CDR3 DNA: TGTGCCAGCAGTTTGGGGCATCAGCCCCAGCATTTT. Translated: CASSLGHQPQHF.